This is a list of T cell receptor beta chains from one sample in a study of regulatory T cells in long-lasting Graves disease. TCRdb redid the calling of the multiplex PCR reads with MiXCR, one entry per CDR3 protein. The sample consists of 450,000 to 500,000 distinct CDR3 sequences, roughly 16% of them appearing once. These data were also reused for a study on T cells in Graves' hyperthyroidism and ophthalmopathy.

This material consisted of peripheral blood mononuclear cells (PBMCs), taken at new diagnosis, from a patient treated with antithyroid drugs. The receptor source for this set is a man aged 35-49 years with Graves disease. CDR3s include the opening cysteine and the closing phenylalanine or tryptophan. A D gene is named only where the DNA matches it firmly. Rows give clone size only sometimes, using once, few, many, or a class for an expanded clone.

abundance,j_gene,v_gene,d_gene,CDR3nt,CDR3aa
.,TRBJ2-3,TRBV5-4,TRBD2,TGTGCCAGCAGCTTACGTGAAGGGACTAGCGGGAGAACAACAGATACGCAGTATTTT,CASSLREGTSGRTTDTQYF
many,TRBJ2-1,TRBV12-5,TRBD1,TGTGCTAGTGGTTACCGAGGACTAACAGGGGGCGGTGCGGGGCCCTACAATGAGCAGTTCTTC,CASGYRGLTGGGAGPYNEQFF
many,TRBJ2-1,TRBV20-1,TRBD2,TGCAGTGCTACTCGGACTAGCGGATACTACAATGAGCAGTTCTTC,CSATRTSGYYNEQFF
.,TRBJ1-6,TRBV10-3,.,TGTGCCATCAGTGAGTCGGGAAGACACTCCTCAGGGATTAATTCACCCCTCCACTTT,CAISESGRHSSGINSPLHF
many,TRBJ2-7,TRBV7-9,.,TGTGCCGGGGGAGAGGGGTTGTACGAGCAGTACTTC,CAGGEGLYEQYF
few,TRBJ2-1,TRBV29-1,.,TGCAGCTCCTTGTTGGACATTTACTACAATGAGCAGTTCTTC,CSSLLDIYYNEQFF
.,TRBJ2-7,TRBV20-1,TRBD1,TGCAGTGCTAGAGACCCCCAGGGGGCACTTTTTTACGAGCAGTACTTC,CSARDPQGALFYEQYF
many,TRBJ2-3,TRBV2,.,TGTGCCCAGAACCGGGACAACTCACAAGATACGCAGTATTTT,CAQNRDNSQDTQYF
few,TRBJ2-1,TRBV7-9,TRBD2,TGTGCCAGCAGCTTAGGATCTAGCGGGAGCTATGAGCAGTTCTTC,CASSLGSSGSYEQFF
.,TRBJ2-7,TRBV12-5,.,TGTGCTAGTGGTTTGGTACTCGGACTTAACTACGAGCAGTACTTC,CASGLVLGLNYEQYF
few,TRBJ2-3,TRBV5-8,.,TGTGCCAGCAGCTTAGAACGGGCAGGGACAGATACGCAGTATTTT,CASSLERAGTDTQYF
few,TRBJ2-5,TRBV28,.,TGTGCCAGCAGTTTAGGAGGGGGCCCAGAGACCCAGTACTTC,CASSLGGGPETQYF
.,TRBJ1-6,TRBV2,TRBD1,TGTGCCAGCAGTGACGGACAGGATCATTCACCCCTCCACTTT,CASSDGQDHSPLHF
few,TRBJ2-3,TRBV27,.,TGTGCCAGCAGTTTATTCTGGGGGAGCACAGATACGCAGTATTTT,CASSLFWGSTDTQYF
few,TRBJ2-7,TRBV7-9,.,TGTGCCAGCAGCTTAGTGGGGGGCGTCGAGCAGTACTTC,CASSLVGGVEQYF
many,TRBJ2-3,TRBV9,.,TGCGCCAGCAGCGTGGCGGGTAGCACAGATACGCAGTATTTT,CASSVAGSTDTQYF
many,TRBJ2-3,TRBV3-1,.,TGTGCCAGCAGCCAACACACAGATACGCAGTATTTT,CASSQHTDTQYF
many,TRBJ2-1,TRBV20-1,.,TGCAGTGCTACTACCAATGAGCAGTTCTTC,CSATTNEQFF
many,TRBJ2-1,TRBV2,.,TGTGCCAGCACCCGGGGAGGGGGTGAGCAGTTCTTC,CASTRGGGEQFF
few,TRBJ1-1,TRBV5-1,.,TGCGCCAGCAGGACAGTCTTGAACACTGAAGCTTTCTTT,CASRTVLNTEAFF
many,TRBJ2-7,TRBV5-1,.,TGCGCCAGCAGCTTCGACAGCCCGGGGGACGAGCAGTACTTC,CASSFDSPGDEQYF
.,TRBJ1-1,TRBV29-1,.,TGCAGCGTTCCAGGGGTCACTGAAGCTTTCTTT,CSVPGVTEAFF
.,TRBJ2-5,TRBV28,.,TGTGCCAGCAGCCAGTTTGGACGGACAGCAACCCAAGAGACCCAGTACTTC,CASSQFGRTATQETQYF
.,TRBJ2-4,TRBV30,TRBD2,TGTGCCTGGAGTACCGGGACTAGCGGGTATCTAGCCAAAAACATTCAGTACTTC,CAWSTGTSGYLAKNIQYF
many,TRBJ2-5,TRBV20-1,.,TGCAGTGCTGTCCCCCCGGGGAAAGAGACCCAGTACTTC,CSAVPPGKETQYF
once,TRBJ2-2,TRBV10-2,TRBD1,TGCGCCAGCACCGATGGACAGGGTCGGTCCGGGGAGCTGTTTTTT,CASTDGQGRSGELFF
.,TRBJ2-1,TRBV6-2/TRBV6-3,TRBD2,TGTGCCAGCATCCAGGGGCCTAGCGGGAATTCTTACAATGAGCAGTTCTTC,CASIQGPSGNSYNEQFF